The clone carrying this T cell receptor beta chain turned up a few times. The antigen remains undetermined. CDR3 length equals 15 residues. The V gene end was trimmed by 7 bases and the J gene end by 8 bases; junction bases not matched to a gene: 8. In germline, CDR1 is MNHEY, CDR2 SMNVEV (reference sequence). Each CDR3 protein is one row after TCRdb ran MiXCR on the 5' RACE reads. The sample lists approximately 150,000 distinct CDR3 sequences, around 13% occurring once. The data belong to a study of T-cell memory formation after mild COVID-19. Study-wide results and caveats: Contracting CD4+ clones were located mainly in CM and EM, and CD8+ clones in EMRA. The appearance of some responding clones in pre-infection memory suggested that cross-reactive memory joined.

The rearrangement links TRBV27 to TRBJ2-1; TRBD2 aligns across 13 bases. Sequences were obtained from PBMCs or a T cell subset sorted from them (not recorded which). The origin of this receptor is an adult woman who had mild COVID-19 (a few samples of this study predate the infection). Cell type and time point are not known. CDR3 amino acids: CASTPGLAGVYEQFF. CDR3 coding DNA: TGTGCCAGCACCCCAGGACTAGCGGGAGTGTATGAGCAGTTCTTC.